These 21 T cell receptor beta chains came from one sample sequenced in a study of T cell repertoires and Cas9 in healthy adults. Here immunoSEQ multiplex PCR was the method, and the copy in TCRdb shows in-frame clones only, minus some. The sample carries some 15,000 clones, approximately 92% recorded once. The specimen sequenced was Tregs (CD4+, CD25+, CD127-, CD137-, CD154-) from PBMCs; culture status not recorded. Source of these receptors: a human donor in good health.

The chain's CDR3 is CASRLGGPDTGELFF. As DNA, the CDR3 is TGTGCCAGCAGACTTGGGGGGCCGGACACCGGGGAGCTGTTTTTT. The rearrangement uses TRBV9 and TRBJ2-2; perhaps D is TRBD1 or TRBD2 (6 bases each). Germline CDR1 and CDR2: SGDLS and YYNGEE. CDR3 size: 15 residues. V dropped 5 bases and J dropped 3 bases, with 14 bases sitting between them.

This chain links TRBV19 with TRBJ2-1, with 14 nucleotides matching TRBD2. Germline CDR1 reads LNHDA; CDR2 reads SQIVND (reference sequence). The junction had 15 bases not matched to a gene; V was cut back by 10 bases and J by 7 bases. CDR3 length: 17 residues. The CDR3 loop reads CAKNGNGTSGSRNEQFF. Written as DNA, the CDR3 is TGTGCCAAAAACGGGAACGGGACTAGCGGGAGTAGGAATGAGCAGTTCTTC.

The rearrangement links TRBV11-3 to TRBJ1-1; D is ambiguous. The CDR3 extends over 11 amino acids. Germline CDR1 is SGHNT and CDR2 is YENEEA. V was cut by 6 bases and J by 2 bases, with 4 bases left in between. The CDR3 reads CASSGNTEAFF. Written as DNA, the CDR3 is TGTGCCAGCAGTGGAAACACTGAAGCTTTCTTT.

The chain employs TRBV7-8 and TRBJ2-1; TRBD2 matches at 11 bases. Germline assignment: CDR1 SGHVS and CDR2 FQNEAQ. The CDR3 covers 16 residues. Trimming at V came to 4 bases and at J to 7 bases, leaving 9 bases not matched to a gene. The CDR3 loop is CASSSGGLAVGNEQFF. As DNA, the CDR3 is TGTGCCAGCAGCTCGGGGGGACTAGCGGTTGGAAATGAGCAGTTCTTC.

The sample holds one count of this clone. The chain carries TRBV5-4 and TRBJ2-2; unclear D gene. The length of the CDR3 is 16 residues. V was cut by 6 bases and J by 5 bases, with 20 bases left in between. The germline CDR1 and CDR2 sequences are SGHNT and YYREEE (reference sequence). The DNA for the CDR3 is TGTGCCAGCACCGATAGACTGGCCGTAGGAACCGGGGAGCTGTTTTTT. Protein product: CASTDRLAVGTGELFF.

The chain has TRBV5-8 and TRBJ2-7, with D perhaps being TRBD1 or TRBD2 (5 bases each). CDR1 and CDR2 from the germline V gene are SGHTS and YDEGEE. This CDR3 contains 15 residues. The V end was cut by 7 bases, the J end by 3 bases, with 20 bases between. This CDR3 is CASGVRGWDDYEQYF. CDR3 coding DNA: TGTGCCAGCGGGGTTCGTGGGTGGGACGACTACGAGCAGTACTTC.

This sequence joins TRBV10-3 and TRBJ1-2; 9 nucleotides agree with TRBD1. Germline V gene sequence: CDR1 ENHRY, CDR2 SYGVKD. V lost 8 bases and J lost 7; bases outside the gene matches: 20. The CDR3 consists of 17 residues. The chain's CDR3 is CAISGLGQGNSGSGYTF. The CDR3 bases are TGTGCCATCTCGGGCCTGGGACAGGGAAACTCTGGATCTGGCTACACCTTC.

The V gene is TRBV18, the J gene TRBJ2-3, with 7 bases fitting TRBD2. Germline loops: CDR1 KGHSH, CDR2 LQKENI. Trimming cost V 3 bases and J 0 bases; bases outside gene matches: 3. CDR3 length equals 15 residues. Written as DNA, the CDR3 is TGTGCCAGCTCACCGGGGGGGGACAGCACAGATACGCAGTATTTT. Translation: CASSPGGDSTDTQYF.

The chain carries TRBV7-9 and TRBJ1-1, with unresolved D. CDR3 size: 13 residues. The germline V gene has CDR1 SEHNR and CDR2 FQNEAQ (reference sequence). V lost 1 base and J lost 5, with 8 bases in between. The CDR3 loop reads CASSLGWRTEAFF. The DNA for the CDR3 is TGTGCCAGCAGCTTAGGATGGAGGACTGAAGCTTTCTTT. Full variable domain (missing parts from reference TRBV7-9 and TRBJ1-1): DTGVSQNPRHKITKRGQNVTFRCDPISEHNRLYWYRQTLGQGPEFLTYFQNEAQLEKSRLLSDRFSAERPKGSFSTLEIQRTEQGDSAMYLCASSLGWRTEAFFGQGTRLTVV.

The chain joins TRBV7-2 to TRBJ2-3; TRBD2 matches at 9 bases. V lost 7 bases to trimming and J lost 12 bases; unmatched junction nucleotides: 14. Looked up from germline, CDR1 is SGHTA and CDR2 is FQGNSA. The CDR3 sequence is 14 residues long. The CDR3 sequence is CASTPRTAGGPQYF. The CDR3 coding sequence is TGTGCCAGCACTCCCAGGACGGCGGGGGGGCCCCAGTATTTT.

The genes are TRBV7-3 and TRBJ2-3; 10 bases map to TRBD2. Trimming cost V 6 bases and J 4 bases; bases outside gene matches: 19. The CDR3 runs to 19 residues. CDR1 and CDR2 (germline): SGHTA, FQGTGA. CDR3 coding DNA: TGTGCCAGCAGTAGGCAGCCGGGACTAGCGAGCCGTACCTCAGATACGCAGTATTTT. It yields the protein CASSRQPGLASRTSDTQYF.

V gene TRBV4-1 combines with J gene TRBJ1-3; D not resolved. This CDR3 has 16 amino acids. Germline lookup yields CDR1 MGHRA and CDR2 YSYEKL. Trimming cost V 0 bases and J 0 bases, with 9 bases left between them. The CDR3 sequence is CASSQDIPSSGNTIYF. The CDR3 region has the DNA TGCGCCAGCAGCCAAGATATCCCCTCCTCTGGAAACACCATATATTTT.

The J gene is TRBJ1-4, the V gene TRBV30; a weak D match, TRBD1 (5 bases). Germline V gene lookup returns CDR1 GTSNPN and CDR2 SVGIG (reference sequence). There are 13 residues in the CDR3. V was pared by 5 bases and J by 10 bases, with 17 bases between. The DNA of the CDR3 is TGTGCCTGGGGAGGGTTTGGGGGAGGAAAACTGTTTTTT. Protein product: CAWGGFGGGKLFF. The complete variable domain, with remaining parts taken from reference TRBV30 and TRBJ1-4, reads SQTIHQWPATLVQPVGSPLSLECTVEGTSNPNLYWYRQAAGRGLQLLFYSVGIGQISSEVPQNLSASRPQDRQFILSSKKLLLSDSGFYLCAWGGFGGGKLFFGSGTQLSVL.

The chain combines TRBV7-9 with TRBJ1-4; a possible D gene is TRBD1 (6 bases). The CDR3 extends over 17 amino acids. V lost 5 bases, J lost 0 bases, and 16 bases lay in between. Germline V gene data show CDR1 as SEHNR and CDR2 as FQNEAQ (reference sequence). The CDR3 here is CASSKRGATATNEKLFF. CDR3 sequence (DNA): TGTGCCAGCAGCAAGAGGGGGGCCACTGCAACTAATGAAAAACTGTTTTTT.

This chain uses TRBV7-3 with TRBJ1-1, with TRBD1 identical over 7 bases. The CDR3 contains 13 residues. The ends lost 5 bases at V and 4 bases at J; junction bases unmatched: 4. The germline V gene encodes CDR1 SGHTA and CDR2 FQGTGA. The CDR3 loop is CASSPNRGTEAFF. CDR3 nucleotide sequence: TGTGCCAGCAGCCCGAACAGGGGCACTGAAGCTTTCTTT.

The V and J genes are TRBV2 and TRBJ2-1; TRBD1 agrees at 7 bases. CDR3 length equals 11 residues. With 6 bases clipped from V and 9 bases from J, the junction kept 2 bases outside the gene matches. Per germline, CDR1 SNHLY and CDR2 FYNNEI. The chain's CDR3 is CASRGTVEQFF. CDR3 DNA: TGTGCCAGCAGGGGGACAGTTGAGCAGTTCTTC. The whole variable domain, filled in from reference TRBV2 and TRBJ2-1, reads EPEVTQTPSHQVTQMGQEVILRCVPISNHLYFYWYRQILGQKVEFLVSFYNNEISEKSEIFDDQFSVERPDGSNFTLKIRSTKLEDSAMYFCASRGTVEQFFGPGTRLTVL.

V gene TRBV6-1 combines with J gene TRBJ2-3; D unclear. With 0 bases removed from V and 6 bases from J, the gap between germline ends came to 7 bases. CDR1 and CDR2 (germline): MNHNS, SASEGT. This CDR3 contains 13 residues. CDR3 in DNA: TGTGCCAGCAGTGAAGCGTGGCCGGATACGCAGTATTTT. This encodes CASSEAWPDTQYF.

The chain uses TRBV5-4 and TRBJ1-4; tentative D call: TRBD1 (5 bases). Trimming took off 4 bases at V and 5 bases at J, with 15 bases between the two ends. CDR3 length: 15 amino acids. Per germline, CDR1 SGHNT and CDR2 YYREEE (reference sequence). This CDR3 reads CASSRSGAQNEKLFF. The CDR3 DNA sequence: TGTGCCAGCAGCCGCAGCGGGGCCCAAAATGAAAAACTGTTTTTT.

This chain links TRBV2 with TRBJ2-7; D is tentatively TRBD1 or TRBD2 (7 bases each). This CDR3 is built from 15 residues. The germline gives CDR1 SNHLY, CDR2 FYNNEI. The V gene lost 6 bases and the J gene lost 1 base, with 16 bases spanning the gap. CDR3 in DNA: TGTGCCAGCAGCTCCGGGACAGCGGGATCCTACGAGCAGTACTTC. Its protein is CASSSGTAGSYEQYF.

The chain is built from TRBV7-2 and TRBJ1-6; no definite D call. Germline V CDR1 and CDR2: SGHTA, FQGNSA. V lost 4 bases and J 0 bases, leaving 7 bases between the germline ends. This CDR3 has 15 residues. CDR3 in DNA: TGTGCCAGCAGCTCCGCCCGCTCCTATAATTCACCCCTCCACTTT. Its protein is CASSSARSYNSPLHF.

The chain links TRBV4-2 to TRBJ1-4; D unclear. CDR3 length equals 12 residues. Germline CDR1 reads LGHNA; CDR2 reads YNFKEQ. Trimming pared 5 bases from V and 14 bases from J, leaving 15 bases between. The CDR3 spells CASSSVRERLFF. Here the CDR3 DNA reads TGTGCCAGCAGCTCTGTACGGGAGAGGCTGTTTTTT.